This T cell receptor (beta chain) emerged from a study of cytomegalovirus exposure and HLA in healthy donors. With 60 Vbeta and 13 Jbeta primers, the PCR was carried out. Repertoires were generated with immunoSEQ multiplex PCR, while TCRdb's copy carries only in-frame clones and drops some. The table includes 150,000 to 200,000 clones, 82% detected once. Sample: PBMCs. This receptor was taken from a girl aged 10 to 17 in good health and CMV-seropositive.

CDR3 loop: CASSLLQETQYF. CDR3 sequence (DNA): TGTGCCAGCAGCTTACTCCAAGAGACCCAGTACTTC. The rearrangement links TRBV11-2 to TRBJ2-5; D ambiguous. Germline assignment: CDR1 SGHAT and CDR2 FQNNGV. V was cut by 2 bases and J by 1 base, with 2 bases left in between. This CDR3 is 12 amino acids long. Combining the CDR3 with reference TRBV11-2 and TRBJ2-5 gives the whole variable domain EAGVAQSPRYKIIEKRQSVAFWCNPISGHATLYWYQQILGQGPKLLIQFQNNGVVDDSQLPKDRFSAERLKGVDSTLKIQPAKLEDSAVYLCASSLLQETQYFGPGTRLLVL.